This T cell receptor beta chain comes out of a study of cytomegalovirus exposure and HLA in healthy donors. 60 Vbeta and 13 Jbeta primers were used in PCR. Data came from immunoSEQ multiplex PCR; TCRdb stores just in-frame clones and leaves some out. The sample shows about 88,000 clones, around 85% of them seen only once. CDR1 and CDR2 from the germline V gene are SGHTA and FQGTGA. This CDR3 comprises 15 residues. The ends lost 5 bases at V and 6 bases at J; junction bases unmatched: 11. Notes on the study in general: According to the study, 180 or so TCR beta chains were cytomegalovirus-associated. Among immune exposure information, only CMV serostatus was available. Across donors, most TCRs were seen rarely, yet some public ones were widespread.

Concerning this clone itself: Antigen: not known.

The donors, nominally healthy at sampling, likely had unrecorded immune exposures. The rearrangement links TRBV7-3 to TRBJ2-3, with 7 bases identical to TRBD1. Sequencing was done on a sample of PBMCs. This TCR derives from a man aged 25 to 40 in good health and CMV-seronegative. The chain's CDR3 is CASSPTGAPEDTQYF. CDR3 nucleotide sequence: TGTGCCAGCAGCCCCACAGGGGCTCCGGAGGATACGCAGTATTTT. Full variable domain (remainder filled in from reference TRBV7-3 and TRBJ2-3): GAGVSQTPSNKVTEKGKYVELRCDPISGHTALYWYRQSLGQGPEFLIYFQGTGAADDSGLPNDRFFAVRPEGSVSTLKIQRTERGDSAVYLCASSPTGAPEDTQYFGPGTRLTVL.